This TCR beta chain was sequenced during a study of T cells in Graves' hyperthyroidism and ophthalmopathy. General study points: Ophthalmopathy cases were set apart from stable hyperthyroidism by a 13 V-J model.

Template material for amplifying TCR beta CDR3 regions consisted of RNA transcripts. The HTBI primer set drove a first-round RT-PCR of the TCR CDR3. TCRdb reprocessed the multiplex PCR reads with MiXCR, giving one entry per CDR3 protein. The sample includes approximately 600,000 distinct CDR3 sequences, roughly 16% of them seen just once. CDR3 size: 14 residues. Germline loops: CDR1 MNHNS, CDR2 SASEGT. V dropped 6 bases and J dropped 4 bases, with 13 bases sitting between them. It was roughly 10 ml of fresh peripheral blood that supplied the PBMCs. With respect to this clonotype: Its antigen is not identified.

This TCR derives from a woman in her twenties or thirties with Graves' hyperthyroidism. The chain combines TRBV6-1 with TRBJ2-1; D unclear. The sample was blood. Here the CDR3 DNA reads TGTGCCAGCAGGCAGTATCTTGAGTACAATGAGCAGTTCTTC. Amino acids: CASRQYLEYNEQFF.